This T cell receptor (beta chain) appears in the sequencing data of a study of STAT3 mutations in large granular lymphocyte leukemia. Study results and caveats: At least one immunodominant TCR beta clonotype appeared in every T-cell large granular lymphocyte leukemia patient.

As for this clone: The antigen is undetermined.

Profiling relied on immunoSEQ multiplex PCR, and the TCRdb table lists in-frame clones only, not all of them. The table lists more than 25,000 clones, approximately 80% of them singletons. In germline, CDR1 is SGHTA, CDR2 FQGNSA. The CDR3 sequence is 15 residues long. The V and J ends lost 2 bases and 0 bases respectively, with 9 bases between them. The V call is TRBV7-2, the J call TRBJ2-3; weak D call: TRBD2 (6 bases). The sequence derives from a woman between 45 and 60 years old with T-cell large granular lymphocyte leukemia. Some clones in this sample may be carry-over from other donors' samples. The specimen was peripheral blood mononuclear cells. CDR3 amino acids: CASSLNAGSTDTQYF. CDR3 bases: TGTGCCAGCAGCTTAAATGCGGGGAGCACAGATACGCAGTATTTT.